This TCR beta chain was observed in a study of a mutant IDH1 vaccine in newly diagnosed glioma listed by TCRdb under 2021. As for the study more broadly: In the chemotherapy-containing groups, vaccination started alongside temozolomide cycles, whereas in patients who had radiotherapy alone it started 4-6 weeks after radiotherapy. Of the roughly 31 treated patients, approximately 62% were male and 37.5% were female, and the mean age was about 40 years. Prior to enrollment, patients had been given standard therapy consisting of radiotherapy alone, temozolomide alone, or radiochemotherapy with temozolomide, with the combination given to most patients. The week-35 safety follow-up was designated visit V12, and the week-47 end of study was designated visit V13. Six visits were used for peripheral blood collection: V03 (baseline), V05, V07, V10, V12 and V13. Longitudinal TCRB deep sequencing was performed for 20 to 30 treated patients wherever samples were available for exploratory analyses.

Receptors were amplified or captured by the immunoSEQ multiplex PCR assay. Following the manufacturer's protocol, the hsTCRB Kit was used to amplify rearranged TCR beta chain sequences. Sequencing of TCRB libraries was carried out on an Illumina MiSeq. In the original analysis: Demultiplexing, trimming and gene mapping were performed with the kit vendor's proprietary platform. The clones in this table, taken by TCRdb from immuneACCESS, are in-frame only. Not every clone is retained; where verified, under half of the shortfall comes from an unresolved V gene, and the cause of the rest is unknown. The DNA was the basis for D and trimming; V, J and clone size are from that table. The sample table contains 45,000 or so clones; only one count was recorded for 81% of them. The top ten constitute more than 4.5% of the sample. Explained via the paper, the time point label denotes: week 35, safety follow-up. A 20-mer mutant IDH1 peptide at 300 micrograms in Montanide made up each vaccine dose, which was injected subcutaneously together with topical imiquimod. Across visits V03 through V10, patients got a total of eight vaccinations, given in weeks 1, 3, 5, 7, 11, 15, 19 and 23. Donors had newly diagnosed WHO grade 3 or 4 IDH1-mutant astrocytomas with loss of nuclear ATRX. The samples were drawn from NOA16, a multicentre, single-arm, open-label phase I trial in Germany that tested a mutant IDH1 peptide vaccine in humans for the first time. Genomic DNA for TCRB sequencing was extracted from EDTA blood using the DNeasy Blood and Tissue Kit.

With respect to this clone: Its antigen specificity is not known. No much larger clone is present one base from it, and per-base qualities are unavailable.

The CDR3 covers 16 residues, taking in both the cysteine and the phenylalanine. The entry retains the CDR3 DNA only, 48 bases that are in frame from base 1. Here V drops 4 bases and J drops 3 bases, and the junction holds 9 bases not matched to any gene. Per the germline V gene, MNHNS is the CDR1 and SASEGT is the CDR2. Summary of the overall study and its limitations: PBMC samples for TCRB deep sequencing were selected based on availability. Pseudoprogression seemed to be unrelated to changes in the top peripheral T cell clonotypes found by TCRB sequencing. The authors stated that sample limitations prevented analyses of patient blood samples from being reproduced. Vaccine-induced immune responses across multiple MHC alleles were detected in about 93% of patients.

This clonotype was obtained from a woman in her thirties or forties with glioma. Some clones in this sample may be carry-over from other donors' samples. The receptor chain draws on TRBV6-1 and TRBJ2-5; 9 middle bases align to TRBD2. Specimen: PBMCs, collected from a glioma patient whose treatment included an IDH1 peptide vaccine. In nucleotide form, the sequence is TGTGCCAGCAGTGCCTGGGAGCGGGGGGTGAAAGAGACCCAGTACTTC. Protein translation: CASSAWERGVKETQYF.